The 22 T cell receptor beta chains given below trace back to one sample, sequenced in a study of blood T cell repertoires in COVID-19. TCRdb's copy holds only in-frame clones and misses some; the assay was immunoSEQ multiplex PCR. Of 98,000 or so clones listed, around 90% were seen once; the top ten hold about 5.1%. Source material: peripheral blood. The receptors shown here come from a human donor in a cohort sampled during active COVID-19.

The rearrangement links TRBV5-6 to TRBJ1-2, with 11 nucleotides matching TRBD1. CDR1 and CDR2 (germline): SGHDT, YYEEEE. V was clipped by 2 bases and J by 3 bases; unmatched bases: 6. The CDR3 contains 16 residues. The CDR3 DNA reads TGTGCCAGCAGCTTCTGGGACAGGGGGGGGTACTATGGCTACACCTTC. Its protein product is CASSFWDRGGYYGYTF.

The chain has TRBV19 and TRBJ2-3; 9 bases match TRBD1. There are 16 residues in the CDR3. Losses at the gene ends were 5 bases for V and 1 base for J; bases not matched to a gene: 7. The V gene's germline CDR1 is LNHDA and CDR2 SQIVND (reference sequence). The CDR3 loop is CASSPGTGMGTDTQYF. The CDR3 coding sequence is TGTGCCAGTAGTCCCGGGACAGGGATGGGCACAGATACGCAGTATTTT.

This sequence joins TRBV5-1 and TRBJ2-7, with D possibly TRBD2 on 5 matching bases. The V and J ends lost 4 bases and 2 bases respectively, with 22 bases between them. This CDR3 region has 17 residues. CDR1 SGHRS and CDR2 YFSETQ come from the germline V gene. CDR3 DNA sequence: TGCGCCAGCAGCCGAGGAGGTACGCTTAATACTCCCTACGAGCAGTACTTC. Its translation: CASSRGGTLNTPYEQYF.

The chain employs TRBV28 and TRBJ2-7, with TRBD2 matching 14 bases. Germline values: CDR1 MDHEN, CDR2 SYDVKM. After removal of 5 bases from V and 3 bases from J, the junction contained 6 bases not matched to a gene. The CDR3 extends over 16 amino acids. CDR3 amino acids: CASSHQGLAGVYEQYF. CDR3 nucleotides: TGTGCCAGCAGTCACCAGGGACTAGCGGGAGTCTACGAGCAGTACTTC.

The gene calls are TRBV7-9 and TRBJ2-3; 7 nucleotides match TRBD1. V lost 6 bases and J lost 5; bases outside the gene matches: 8. Germline V gene sequence: CDR1 SEHNR, CDR2 FQNEAQ (reference sequence). The CDR3 has 14 residues. CDR3 bases: TGTGCCAGCAGTCAACGAGGGGACAGAGATACGCAGTATTTT. Translation: CASSQRGDRDTQYF.

The chain is built from TRBV5-1 and TRBJ2-1; 10 nucleotides align to TRBD2. CDR3 length: 16 amino acids. CDR1 is SGHRS and CDR2 is YFSETQ in the germline V gene. The J segment lost 5 bases and the V segment lost 1 base, leaving 6 bases of the junction unmatched. The CDR3 loop is CASSLKPSGGDNEQFF. CDR3 DNA sequence: TGCGCCAGCAGCTTGAAGCCCAGCGGGGGGGACAATGAGCAGTTCTTC.

This chain connects TRBV4-1 to TRBJ2-3; TRBD2 aligns across 7 bases. V shed 3 bases and J 2 bases; nucleotides not matched to a gene: 5. Germline V lookup: CDR1 MGHRA, CDR2 YSYEKL. This CDR3 contains 15 residues. For the CDR3, the DNA is TGCGCCAGCAGCCACCAGCTAGCGGCCACAGATACGCAGTATTTT. The encoded protein is CASSHQLAATDTQYF.

DNA for the CDR3: TGTGCCACCAGCAGGGCAAACTGGCGGGGACCCTCCTACAATGAGCAGTTCTTC. This translates into CATSRANWRGPSYNEQFF. The V gene is TRBV15, the J gene TRBJ2-1, with a tentative D call TRBD2 (6 bases). CDR1 and CDR2 (germline): LNHNV, YYDKDF (reference sequence). Trimming cost V 3 bases and J 0 bases, with 18 bases left between them. The CDR3 runs 18 residues.

The chain links TRBV9 to TRBJ1-3; D is unresolved. Trimming took off 1 base at V and 1 base at J, with 6 bases between the two ends. This CDR3 comprises 14 residues. Per germline, CDR1 SGDLS and CDR2 YYNGEE. CDR3 sequence (DNA): TGTGCCAGCAGCGTACAGGCTTCTGGAAACACCATATATTTT. Its translation: CASSVQASGNTIYF. Variable domain in full (rest from reference TRBV9 and TRBJ1-3): DSGVTQTPKHLITATGQRVTLRCSPRSGDLSVYWYQQSLDQGLQFLIQYYNGEERAKGNILERFSAQQFPDLHSELNLSSLELGDSALYFCASSVQASGNTIYFGEGSWLTVV.

This sequence joins TRBV5-1 and TRBJ2-1; D not certain. Germline lookup yields CDR1 SGHRS and CDR2 YFSETQ. V lost 0 bases and J 6 bases, leaving 13 bases between the germline ends. The CDR3 is 15 residues long. As DNA, the CDR3 is TGCGCCAGCAGCTTGGAAGTGGGCTCGCCCAATGAGCAGTTCTTC. It translates to CASSLEVGSPNEQFF.

This chain connects TRBV7-9 to TRBJ2-4, with D perhaps matching TRBD2 (5 bases). Germline V gives CDR1 SEHNR, CDR2 FQNEAQ (reference sequence). V was pared by 5 bases and J by 0 bases, with 20 bases between. The CDR3 is 18 residues long. The CDR3 loop is CASSELFEGILAKNIQYF. DNA for the CDR3: TGTGCCAGCAGCGAACTCTTCGAGGGAATACTAGCCAAAAACATTCAGTACTTC.

J is TRBJ2-1 and V is TRBV6-5; maybe TRBD1 (6 bases). The CDR3 loop spans 11 amino acids. Germline values: CDR1 MNHEY, CDR2 SVGAGI. Trimming stripped 5 bases from V and 15 bases from J, with 14 bases between. Written as DNA, the CDR3 is TGTGCCAGCAGTACACAGGGTCTCCTGTTCTTC. Translation gives CASSTQGLLFF.

The V call is TRBV11-2, the J call TRBJ2-2; D is unresolved. In germline, CDR1 is SGHAT, CDR2 FQNNGV. Trimming removed 6 bases at V and 7 bases at J, with 12 bases between. The CDR3 sequence is 13 residues long. The CDR3 sequence: CASSRGGYGELFF. The CDR3 nucleotides are TGTGCCAGCAGTCGTGGCGGTTACGGGGAGCTGTTTTTT.

The chain couples TRBV3-1 (or the pseudogene TRBV3-2) to TRBJ2-5, with D tentatively TRBD2 (5 bases). Germline CDR1 LGHDT, CDR2 YNNKEL (reference sequence). This CDR3 is built from 15 residues. Trimming shortened V by 5 bases and J by 5 bases, and 18 bases separated the two germline ends. This CDR3 reads CASSGNSFPGETQYF. The CDR3 DNA is TGTGCCAGCAGCGGAAATAGCTTCCCGGGGGAGACCCAGTACTTC.

V usage is TRBV2 and J usage is TRBJ2-7; the match to TRBD2 covers 16 bases. J gave up 0 bases and V 7 bases, and 15 bases lay outside the gene matches. The germline V gene has CDR1 SNHLY and CDR2 FYNNEI. The CDR3 has 20 amino acids. The CDR3 here is CASMGYGAGLAGGSSYEQYF. For the CDR3, the DNA is TGTGCCAGCATGGGGTATGGTGCGGGACTAGCGGGAGGGAGCTCCTACGAGCAGTACTTC.

The V gene is TRBV3-1 (or the pseudogene TRBV3-2), the J gene TRBJ1-4; D may be TRBD1 (6 bases). The CDR3 length is 17 residues. Trimming took 0 bases from V and 7 from J, leaving 18 bases between them. Per germline, CDR1 LGHDT and CDR2 YNNKEL (reference sequence). The CDR3 coding sequence is TGTGCCAGCAGCCAAGACCGGCTACAGGGTTTGGGTGAAAAACTGTTTTTT. It is translated as CASSQDRLQGLGEKLFF.

This clone appeared a few times. For the CDR3, the DNA is TGTGCCAGCAGGGCAGGGAACACTGAAGCTTTCTTT. It yields the protein CASRAGNTEAFF. V gene TRBV27 combines with J gene TRBJ1-1; D unresolved. Germline V gives CDR1 MNHEY, CDR2 SMNVEV (reference sequence). The V end lost 6 bases, the J end lost 1 base, and 6 bases lay between the germline ends. CDR3 length: 12 amino acids.

This clone was seen a single time. The chain joins TRBV5-4 to TRBJ1-1; tentative D call: TRBD1 (5 bases). The germline V gene encodes CDR1 SGHNT and CDR2 YYREEE (reference sequence). The CDR3 has 12 amino acids. Trimming cost V 8 bases and J 2 bases, with 10 bases left between them. The CDR3 region is CASWRDNTEAFF. The CDR3 bases are TGTGCCAGTTGGCGGGACAACACTGAAGCTTTCTTT.

The chain couples TRBV29-1 to TRBJ2-5; 7 bases align to TRBD2. In germline, CDR1 is SQVTM, CDR2 ANQGSEA. The junction had 4 bases not matched to a gene; V was cut back by 0 bases and J by 3 bases. The CDR3 is made up of 14 amino acids. The CDR3 sequence is CSVEDWGGKETQYF. CDR3 coding DNA: TGCAGCGTTGAAGATTGGGGGGGGAAAGAGACCCAGTACTTC.

This clone occurred a few times. The chain employs TRBV25-1 and TRBJ2-3, with D uncertain. Trimming left V 5 bases short and J 4 bases short, with 10 bases between. This CDR3 contains 13 residues. Germline CDR1 is MGHDK and CDR2 is SYGVNS. The CDR3 sequence is CASSPTGSDTQYF. The DNA of the CDR3 is TGTGCCAGCAGTCCGACTGGATCAGATACGCAGTATTTT.

This chain connects TRBV2 to TRBJ2-1, with TRBD1 identical over 7 bases. J was trimmed by 7 bases and V by 7 bases; bases with no gene match: 7. The CDR3 is 13 amino acids. CDR1 and CDR2 from the germline V gene are SNHLY and FYNNEI. As DNA, the CDR3 is TGTGCCAGCAATCCAGACAGGGTGAATGAGCAGTTCTTC. It codes for CASNPDRVNEQFF.

V usage is TRBV28 and J usage is TRBJ1-2; possible D gene TRBD1, 5 bases. The CDR3 runs to 13 residues. V lost 3 bases, J lost 3 bases, and 8 bases lay in between. Germline loops: CDR1 MDHEN, CDR2 SYDVKM. CDR3 nucleotides: TGTGCCAGCAGTTTGTCAGGGCACTATGGCTACACCTTC. Protein sequence: CASSLSGHYGYTF.